Reported below is one T cell receptor (beta chain). Its antigen is not known. This sample is drawn from a study of cytomegalovirus exposure and HLA in healthy donors. The study, taken as a whole, reports: Later on, an analysis found that several of the most significant clusters appeared to be linked to common viral pathogens, which included parvovirus B19. The study recorded 164 TCR beta chains that were cytomegalovirus-associated. Presence/absence comparisons presumed near-even sequencing depth among donors.

Each of the donors was a healthy bone marrow donor. The CDR3 spans 9 residues. Germline assignment: CDR1 MDHEN and CDR2 SYDVKM. V gave up 9 bases and J gave up 9 bases, with 9 bases separating them. 60 Vbeta and 13 Jbeta primers were used in PCR. Profiling relied on immunoSEQ multiplex PCR, and the TCRdb table lists in-frame clones only, not all of them. The repertoire holds 89,000 or so clones, with over 75% as singletons. The chain employs TRBV28 and TRBJ2-7; D uncertain. This sequence originates from a boy aged 5-17 years in good health and CMV-seronegative. Sequenced sample: PBMCs. CDR3 in DNA: TGTGCCAGGCCCCCAGGGCAGTACTTC. The encoded protein is CARPPGQYF.